This TCR beta chain was sequenced in a study of cytomegalovirus exposure and HLA in healthy donors (dated by TCRdb to about 2017). With respect to the entire study: According to an earlier analysis of around 600 of the donors, some 170 million T cells yielded roughly 110 million unique TCR beta sequences and about 300 Gb of sequence data. About 320 gigabases of sequencing data and 78 million or so unique TCR sequences were included in an early release covering about 700 HLA-typed donors. Among the approximately 420 genotyped donors, around 81% belonged to the genetic ancestry cluster associated with self-reported Caucasian donors. The study aimed to test whether signatures of past pathogen exposure could be identified by cataloging public T cell receptors. Using immunosequencing, the study profiled T cell repertoires from 640 or so subjects and related those repertoires to cytomegalovirus serostatus. Besides the first cohort of about 730 subjects, a separate validation cohort made up of 120 different subjects was used. To predict cytomegalovirus infection status, the study combined high-throughput TCR immunosequencing, statistical association of individual TCRs with disease status, and machine learning. To study patterns of TCR occurrence, a later analysis re-analyzed previously published TCR beta repertoires from 550 to 800 donors and added high-resolution HLA genotyping. Rather than drawing on any new phenotypic data, the later analysis identified candidate immune exposures from TCR beta sequences and the way those sequences occurred across donors. In an earlier analysis of 587 of the donors, high-throughput TCR beta sequencing was used to judge whether each TCR beta V gene segment behaved as functional or pseudogenic. Donor age, sex, ethnicity and CMV serostatus were compiled together with the repertoire data. Genome-wide SNP genotypes for about three fifths of the 666 donors were used in a later genetic analysis, which treated that subset as a discovery cohort. Every repertoire in the discovery cohort had been generated on one and the same sequencing platform. HLA typing covered class I and class II loci at four-digit resolution. The number of donors typed differed by locus, with 629-630 for A, B, C, DRB1 and DQB1, over 500 for DQA1, 600 to 610 for DPA1, and under 490 for DPB1. Five DR-DQ haplotypes were handled as single units for association and clustering because linkage in the cohort was strong. Across approximately 400 genotyped donors of the cohort, an average of roughly 250,000 unique TCR beta nucleotide sequences per donor were sequenced, and about a sixth of those sequences were non-productive. Paper-wide results and their limitations: At a false discovery rate of 0.05, a later analysis linked around 17,000 TCR beta sequences to specific HLA alleles. Correlated functional status among segregating V segments might reflect linkage disequilibrium, but an unknown experimental factor could not be ruled out. A later genetic analysis associated a missense DCLRE1C variant with V-gene and J-gene trimming of TCR beta chains, and an independent cohort replicated the association. Immune exposure information for the cohort was limited to CMV serostatus. Because the 87-base-pair reads could not distinguish some IMGT-functional V segments, including TRBV6-2 and TRBV6-3, those segments were excluded. Strong co-occurrence of HLA alleles, especially DR and DQ, made assigning TCR associations to individual alleles difficult. A few of the identified cytomegalovirus-associated TCR beta chains were confirmed in vitro to be specific for cytomegalovirus antigens. A further reported finding was that TCR beta sequences accurately predicted the HLA-A and HLA-B alleles for most subjects in the first cohort. A cluster of highly shared sequence variants was judged likely to be a technical artifact of the sequencing pipeline. In a later analysis, HLA-associated TCR beta chains were found to be more clonally expanded and to have lower generation probabilities than equally common non-associated chains. It was suggested by the authors that the approach could potentially be generalized to other disease states and immunological phenotypes. A total of 150 or so TCR beta chains were listed by the study as associated with cytomegalovirus. A later analysis reported that several top co-occurrence clusters appeared linked to parvovirus B19, influenza, CMV and Epstein-Barr virus. Roughly uniform sequencing depth across donors was assumed in presence/absence analyses, although this assumption may not hold. The classifier was reported to diagnose cytomegalovirus status with high specificity and sensitivity in both the original and validation cohorts. In an earlier analysis of some 500 of the donors, most TCR beta V segments appeared in productive rearrangements about 87% or about 30% of the time, broadly matching IMGT annotations. This cohort had only TCR beta chains sequenced, and the lack of alpha or paired-chain data limited which features could be detected. According to a later analysis, most CMV-associated TCR beta chains appeared to be HLA-restricted, and the HLA associations seemed to be driven largely by CMV exposure. Most TCR sequences were seen in very few donors, while some public TCRs were found in many individuals. In a later analysis, the rate of TCR association differed among HLA loci, with DRB1 alleles having the most associated TCRs and HLA-C alleles having the fewest. Because HLA typing was missing for some donors at each locus, association tests included only the typed subset. A later genetic analysis reported fewer N-insertions in productive TCRs among donors in an Asian-associated ancestry cluster than the roughly 670-donor mean. Because counts were too low, 15 or so rarely observed V segments, including chromosome 9 orphons, were excluded from the earlier analysis of 587 of the donors.

With regard to this clone: The target of this receptor is not known. Base qualities are missing; no much larger clone stands one base away.

The cohort was made up of 500 to 800 healthy bone marrow donors. At the time of sampling, every cohort member was nominally healthy, though immune exposures that went unrecorded were likely present. The donor was CMV seronegative and belonged to the group of around 350 seronegative cohort members. A peripheral blood sample was provided by each donor, and peripheral blood mononuclear cells were used for TCR beta sequencing. Genomic DNA was extracted from the blood cell samples with the Qiagen DNeasy Blood Extraction Kit. The library relied on the immunoSEQ multiplex PCR assay. For the multiplex PCR, a mixture combining 60 forward primers for TCR Vbeta segments and 13 reverse primers for TCR Jbeta segments was used. The CDR3 region of rearranged TCR beta genes was amplified from genomic DNA with a multiplex PCR assay. Amplified TCR beta libraries were sequenced as 87-base-pair reads on the Illumina HiSeq System. Regarding the original processing steps: Across the 500 to 850 repertoires, a later analysis counted some 80 million unique TCR beta chains, approximately 10 million of which were shared by at least two donors. A nearest-neighbor algorithm error-corrected the raw reads and collapsed the reads into unique sequences, merging closely related sequences to remove PCR and sequencing errors. Alignment of CDR3 sequences to IMGT reference sequences was used to assign V, D and J gene segments. For a sequence to be retained, a match of at least six nucleotides to both a V gene segment and a J gene segment was required. Rearrangements were classified as productive when the CDR3 lacked stop codons and remained in frame with V and J, and all other rearrangements were classified as non-productive. CDR3 was defined according to IMGT convention as the region running from the second conserved V-encoded cysteine to the conserved J-encoded phenylalanine. The earlier analysis of approximately 500 of the donors excluded sequences that lacked an unambiguous match to a single V gene segment. An earlier analysis of over 450 of the donors classified V segments as functional when productive rearrangements were above 56.7% and as segregating when the standard deviation between donors was above 5%. A statistical classification framework was built for diagnosing cytomegalovirus status from the catalog of TCR beta chain sequences. V and J gene assignment, in a later analysis, came from comparing TCR nucleotide sequences with IMGT/GENE-DB human TR gene sequences. In a later analysis, CDR3 sequences and most-parsimonious VDJ recombination scenarios were assigned using the TCRdist pipeline. In a later analysis, each TCR beta chain was defined by its CDR3 amino acid sequence together with its V-gene family, and reads lacking a unique V-gene family were excluded. A later analysis removed several hundred highly shared, low-generation-probability nucleotide sequences to deal with suspected cross-contamination and a sequencing artifact. In a later analysis, a clonal expansion index for each public chain was calculated from normalized within-repertoire ranks of inferred template counts. Generation probabilities in a later analysis came from a VDJ recombination model fitted to out-of-frame rearrangements, and those results were checked against IGoR. In a later analysis, TCR-TCR, TCR-HLA and TCR-CMV co-occurrence was scored with hypergeometric tests, and a repertoire-size bias correction was applied to TCR pairs. In a later analysis, false discovery rates were estimated by permuting HLA or CMV assignments 20 times. In a later analysis, co-occurring TCRs were grouped using DBSCAN, and TCRdist sequence similarity was added for clustering within HLA-allele-positive subsets. For co-occurrence clustering, repertoires with fewer than 30,000 or more than 120,000 public chains were excluded, along with about five repertoires with anomalous nucleotide sharing. TCRdb stores this immuneACCESS table with in-frame sequences only. Part of the clones is absent; in the studies checked, under half of the shortfall reflects unresolved V genes, and no reason is known for the rest. V and J calls and clone size are given by that table; D and trimming were obtained from the DNA. Counted in this sample were about 200,000 clones; 75% to 90% of them appeared once. Around 0.34% of the sample goes to the ten largest clones.

The germline V end is reduced by 2 bases and the J end by 5 bases; junction bases left unmatched: 5. Via the germline V gene (reference sequence), CDR1 is MNHEY and CDR2 SMNVEV. The CDR3 contains 15 residues, cysteine and phenylalanine counted. The kept DNA is CDR3 alone, 45 bases in frame from the first base. Sequencing was done on a sample of PBMCs. The chain employs TRBV27 and TRBJ2-5; TRBD1 agrees with 10 junctional bases. The sequence was collected from a woman aged 30 to 39 in good health and CMV-seronegative. For the CDR3, the sequence is CASSLRTGGMETQYF. The sequenced DNA is TGTGCCAGCAGTTTAAGGACAGGGGGAATGGAGACCCAGTACTTC.